The source of this TCR beta chain is a study of healthy donors' naive CD4 and CD8 T cells. This CDR3 is 15 amino acids long. V shed 1 base and J 5 bases; nucleotides not matched to a gene: 5. Germline CDR1 is LNHDA and CDR2 is SQIVND (reference sequence). Naive T cells were sorted: CD4+CD8-CD45RO-CD45RA+ for CD4+, CD8+CD4-CD45RA+CD27bright for CD8+. TCR libraries were built from approximately 0.55 ug of total RNA by linear amplification. The authors' processing: Some 80,000 TCR alpha transcripts were sequenced from four or five healthy donors. TCRdb analysed the reads with MiXCR anew, one entry per CDR3 protein. The V and J calls were determined by TCRdb, not by the authors. Seen here are around 200,000 distinct CDR3 sequences, around 80% observed once, and the top ten hold 2.3%. About this clonotype: Antigen: not known.

Study-level results: Positive CDR3 charge linked to CD4+ cells, negative to CD8+ cells.

The material sequenced was naive CD4+ and CD8+ T cells sorted from blood, pooled from several donors. The chain carries TRBV19 and TRBJ2-1; TRBD2 aligns across 7 bases. The TCR comes from a pool of human donors in good health; the sample pools cells from several healthy donors. The CDR3 nucleotides are TGTGCCAGTAGTATAGTGCGCCTAGCGGACAATGAGCAGTTCTTC. Protein product: CASSIVRLADNEQFF.